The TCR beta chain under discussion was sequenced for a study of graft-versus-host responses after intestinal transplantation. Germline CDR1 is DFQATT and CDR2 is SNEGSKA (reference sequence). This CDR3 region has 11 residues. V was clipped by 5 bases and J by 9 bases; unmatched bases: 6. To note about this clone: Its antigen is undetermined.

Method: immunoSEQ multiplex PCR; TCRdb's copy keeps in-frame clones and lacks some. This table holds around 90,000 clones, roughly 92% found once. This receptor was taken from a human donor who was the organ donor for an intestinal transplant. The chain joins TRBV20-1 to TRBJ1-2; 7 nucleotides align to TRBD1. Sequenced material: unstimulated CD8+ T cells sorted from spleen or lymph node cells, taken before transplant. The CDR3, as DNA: TGCAGTGCTTGGCACAGGGGTAGCTACACCTTC. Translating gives CSAWHRGSYTF.